This T cell receptor beta chain stems from a study of T cell repertoires in cytomegalovirus infection. Study-wide context: A matching HLA type, together with CMV infection, was signaled by public TCR beta signatures. Findings and limits, study-wide: Identification of carriers of CMV plus the relevant HLA was performed using cumulative public TCR beta family frequency. Clonotypes of TCR beta that were HLA-C-restricted and CMV-specific dominated the ex vivo response.

This clonotype was picked up many times. Its antigen is undetermined. CDR3 size: 14 residues. Germline CDR1 reads KGHSH; CDR2 reads LQKENI. Trimming took off 3 bases at V and 5 bases at J, with 11 bases between the two ends. TCRdb recomputed calls from the reads with MiXCR, one row per CDR3 protein. The table shows almost 500,000 distinct CDR3 sequences, with over 9% occurring only once. V gene TRBV18 combines with J gene TRBJ1-5, with TRBD1 as a possible D gene (6 bases). This TCR was sampled from a human donor in good health (CMV status not recorded). Some clones in this sample may be carry-over from other donors' samples. Sequencing was carried out using PBMCs. The CDR3 is CASSPTGSDQPQHF. Written as DNA, the CDR3 is TGTGCCAGCTCACCCACAGGGTCTGATCAGCCCCAGCATTTT.